A single sample is the source of the 4 T cell receptor beta chains below, sequenced in a study of cytomegalovirus exposure and HLA in healthy donors. The PCR made use of 60 Vbeta and 13 Jbeta primers. Data came from immunoSEQ multiplex PCR; TCRdb stores just in-frame clones and leaves some out. The listing contains some 83,000 clones. Source material: PBMCs. These receptors were taken from a woman in her twenties or thirties in good health and CMV-seronegative.

The genes are TRBV30 and TRBJ1-2; D is undetermined. Looked up from germline, CDR1 is GTSNPN and CDR2 is SVGIG (reference sequence). The CDR3 has 11 amino acids. Trimming removed 3 bases at V and 8 bases at J, with 10 bases between. CDR3 in amino acids: CAWRREMGYTF. The CDR3 nucleotides read TGTGCCTGGAGGCGTGAAATGGGCTACACCTTC. The variable domain in full, completed from reference TRBV30 and TRBJ1-2, reads SQTIHQWPATLVQPVGSPLSLECTVEGTSNPNLYWYRQAAGRGLQLLFYSVGIGQISSEVPQNLSASRPQDRQFILSSKKLLLSDSGFYLCAWRREMGYTFGSGTRLTVV.

V is TRBV5-1 and J is TRBJ1-3; a possible D gene is TRBD1 (5 bases). The CDR3 loop spans 14 amino acids. The V gene's germline CDR1 is SGHRS and CDR2 YFSETQ. Trimming shortened V by 7 bases and J by 4 bases, and 15 bases separated the two germline ends. The CDR3 spells CASGSGGAGNTIYF. CDR3 coding DNA: TGCGCCAGCGGGTCTGGTGGGGCCGGAAACACCATATATTTT.

The V and J genes are TRBV5-1 and TRBJ2-3; 10 bases line up with TRBD2. The germline CDR1 and CDR2 sequences are SGHRS and YFSETQ. The CDR3 loop spans 16 amino acids. With 4 bases clipped from V and 0 bases from J, the junction kept 5 bases outside the gene matches. Here the CDR3 DNA reads TGCGCCAGCAGCATCGGACTAGCGGCGAGCACAGATACGCAGTATTTT. Its protein product is CASSIGLAASTDTQYF.

The chain couples TRBV2 to TRBJ2-7; TRBD1 matches at 7 bases. Germline CDR1 reads SNHLY; CDR2 reads FYNNEI. The CDR3 is 13 amino acids. Trimming cost V 10 bases and J 1 base; bases outside gene matches: 7. CDR3 protein: CATRQGSSYEQYF. The DNA of the CDR3 is TGTGCCACACGACAGGGTTCTTCCTACGAGCAGTACTTC. Together with reference TRBV2 and TRBJ2-7, the CDR3 gives the full variable domain: EPEVTQTPSHQVTQMGQEVILRCVPISNHLYFYWYRQILGQKVEFLVSFYNNEISEKSEIFDDQFSVERPDGSNFTLKIRSTKLEDSAMYFCATRQGSSYEQYFGPGTRLTVT.